Listed below are T cell receptor beta chains from one sample, sequenced in a study of T-cell reconstitution after alpha-beta-depleted transplantation in children. Using its own MiXCR run on the PCR reads, TCRdb lists one record per CDR3 protein. The sample lists about 980,000 distinct CDR3 sequences, about 26% occurring once. The specimen was PBMCs, mostly from graft donor cells, collected 360 days after TCRalphabeta/CD19-depleted stem cell transplant. These receptor sequences come from a boy younger than two who had a stem cell transplant for SCID, so the T cells may come from the graft donor. CDR3s include the opening cysteine and the closing phenylalanine or tryptophan. The order of the fields is J gene, V gene, clone size, D gene, CDR3 protein, CDR3 DNA. A D gene is named only where the DNA matches it firmly. The size entry is marked missing in some rows and otherwise reads once, few, many or a size class.

j_gene: TRBJ1-5
v_gene: TRBV20-1
abundance: -
d_gene: -
CDR3aa: CSAPLGQGIPRPQHF
CDR3nt: TGCAGTGCCCCTCTTGGGCAGGGGATCCCTCGGCCCCAGCATTTT

j_gene: TRBJ1-1
v_gene: TRBV5-1
abundance: -
d_gene: TRBD1
CDR3aa: CASSMRTGAPLGTEAFF
CDR3nt: TGCGCCAGCAGCATGCGGACAGGCGCTCCCCTGGGCACTGAAGCTTTCTTT

j_gene: TRBJ2-7
v_gene: TRBV6-1
abundance: -
d_gene: TRBD1
CDR3aa: CASRVVQGAHEQYF
CDR3nt: TGTGCCAGCAGAGTAGTACAGGGGGCCCACGAGCAGTACTTC

j_gene: TRBJ1-2
v_gene: TRBV5-1
abundance: few
d_gene: -
CDR3aa: CASSPTRAGHGYTF
CDR3nt: TGCGCCAGCAGCCCGACGAGGGCAGGGCATGGCTACACCTTC

j_gene: TRBJ2-5
v_gene: TRBV18
abundance: -
d_gene: TRBD1
CDR3aa: CASSPRKTGFQETQYF
CDR3nt: TGTGCCAGCTCACCTCGGAAGACAGGGTTCCAAGAGACCCAGTACTTC

j_gene: TRBJ1-6
v_gene: TRBV4-1
abundance: -
d_gene: -
CDR3aa: CASSQDPGFYNSPLHF
CDR3nt: TGCGCCAGCAGCCAAGATCCCGGCTTCTATAATTCACCCCTCCACTTT

j_gene: TRBJ2-7
v_gene: TRBV10-3
abundance: -
d_gene: -
CDR3aa: CAISEWLGAGSYEQYF
CDR3nt: TGTGCCATCAGTGAGTGGCTTGGGGCAGGCTCCTACGAGCAGTACTTC

j_gene: TRBJ2-7
v_gene: TRBV9
abundance: -
d_gene: -
CDR3aa: CASSVEQDGFSYEQYF
CDR3nt: TGTGCCAGCAGCGTAGAACAGGACGGGTTCTCCTACGAGCAGTACTTC

j_gene: TRBJ2-3
v_gene: TRBV4-1
abundance: -
d_gene: -
CDR3aa: CASSQTKSTDTQYF
CDR3nt: TGCGCCAGCAGCCAGACTAAAAGCACAGATACGCAGTATTTT

j_gene: TRBJ2-3
v_gene: TRBV4-2
abundance: few
d_gene: TRBD2
CDR3aa: CASSQKGLAGDTDTQYF
CDR3nt: TGTGCCAGCAGCCAAAAAGGACTAGCGGGAGACACAGATACGCAGTATTTT

j_gene: TRBJ2-5
v_gene: TRBV4-1
abundance: few
d_gene: -
CDR3aa: CASSQLEGPQETQYF
CDR3nt: TGCGCCAGCAGCCAACTGGAAGGACCTCAAGAGACCCAGTACTTC

j_gene: TRBJ1-3
v_gene: TRBV11-2
abundance: few
d_gene: TRBD1
CDR3aa: CASSPQGKGNTIYF
CDR3nt: TGTGCCAGCAGCCCACAGGGGAAGGGAAACACCATATATTTT

j_gene: TRBJ2-7
v_gene: TRBV20-1
abundance: many
d_gene: -
CDR3aa: CSANEGYEQYF
CDR3nt: TGCAGTGCTAACGAAGGCTACGAGCAGTACTTC

j_gene: TRBJ1-1
v_gene: TRBV4-2
abundance: few
d_gene: -
CDR3aa: CASSQEGWRAGNTEAFF
CDR3nt: TGTGCCAGCAGCCAAGAGGGATGGAGGGCGGGGAACACTGAAGCTTTCTTT

j_gene: TRBJ2-7
v_gene: TRBV20-1
abundance: -
d_gene: -
CDR3aa: CSARKGTAPYEQYF
CDR3nt: TGCAGTGCTAGGAAAGGGACGGCACCCTACGAGCAGTACTTC

j_gene: TRBJ2-3
v_gene: TRBV12-3/TRBV12-4
abundance: -
d_gene: -
CDR3aa: CASRSGLFGTDTQYF
CDR3nt: TGTGCCAGCAGGTCCGGCCTATTCGGCACAGATACGCAGTATTTT

j_gene: TRBJ2-1
v_gene: TRBV27
abundance: few
d_gene: TRBD2
CDR3aa: CATNGGDEQFF
CDR3nt: TGTGCCACAAATGGGGGGGATGAGCAGTTCTTC

j_gene: TRBJ2-1
v_gene: TRBV7-9
abundance: few
d_gene: -
CDR3aa: CASSLVVSVNEQFF
CDR3nt: TGTGCCAGCAGCTTGGTGGTCAGCGTCAATGAGCAGTTCTTC

j_gene: TRBJ1-2
v_gene: TRBV4-1
abundance: -
d_gene: -
CDR3aa: CASSQKTGLTNYGYTF
CDR3nt: TGCGCCAGCAGCCAAAAGACAGGCTTAACTAACTATGGCTACACCTTC

j_gene: TRBJ1-6
v_gene: TRBV28
abundance: -
d_gene: -
CDR3aa: CASSCDNTDLYSPLHF
CDR3nt: TGTGCCAGCAGTTGCGACAACACCGACCTATATTCACCCCTCCACTTT

j_gene: TRBJ2-3
v_gene: TRBV24-1
abundance: -
d_gene: TRBD1
CDR3aa: CATSDSGQGARDTQYF
CDR3nt: TGTGCCACCAGTGACTCCGGACAGGGGGCTAGGGATACGCAGTATTTT

j_gene: TRBJ1-1
v_gene: TRBV20-1
abundance: -
d_gene: -
CDR3aa: CSASRLDTEAFF
CDR3nt: TGCAGTGCTAGCCGACTGGACACTGAAGCTTTCTTT

j_gene: TRBJ2-3
v_gene: TRBV5-1
abundance: few
d_gene: -
CDR3aa: CASSFIQVTSSTDTQYF
CDR3nt: TGCGCCAGCAGCTTTATCCAGGTGACATCTAGCACAGATACGCAGTATTTT

j_gene: TRBJ2-1
v_gene: TRBV18
abundance: -
d_gene: -
CDR3aa: CASSHPGVRDNEQFF
CDR3nt: TGTGCCAGCTCACATCCCGGGGTCCGTGACAATGAGCAGTTCTTC

j_gene: TRBJ2-7
v_gene: TRBV20-1
abundance: -
d_gene: -
CDR3aa: CSAPDQLGEQYF
CDR3nt: TGCAGTGCACCGGACCAGTTAGGAGAGCAGTACTTC

j_gene: TRBJ2-1
v_gene: TRBV7-2
abundance: -
d_gene: TRBD2
CDR3aa: CASRIAGAPWSYNEQFF
CDR3nt: TGTGCCAGCAGAATAGCGGGGGCGCCCTGGTCCTACAATGAGCAGTTCTTC

j_gene: TRBJ2-1
v_gene: TRBV6-2/TRBV6-3
abundance: few
d_gene: -
CDR3aa: CASSNIASPGNNEQFF
CDR3nt: TGTGCCAGCAGCAACATAGCGTCACCTGGAAACAATGAGCAGTTCTTC

j_gene: TRBJ1-3
v_gene: TRBV11-2
abundance: few
d_gene: -
CDR3aa: CASSRRDRSGNTIYF
CDR3nt: TGTGCCAGCAGCCGGAGGGACCGGAGTGGAAACACCATATATTTT

j_gene: TRBJ2-6
v_gene: TRBV28
abundance: -
d_gene: -
CDR3aa: CASSLHHSGANVLTF
CDR3nt: TGTGCCAGCAGTTTACATCACTCTGGGGCCAACGTCCTGACTTTC

j_gene: TRBJ2-5
v_gene: TRBV7-9
abundance: few
d_gene: -
CDR3aa: CASSPLRAETQYF
CDR3nt: TGTGCCAGCAGCCCTCTACGGGCGGAGACCCAGTACTTC

j_gene: TRBJ2-1
v_gene: TRBV19
abundance: -
d_gene: TRBD1
CDR3aa: CASSNIHFRDRGTAYNEQFF
CDR3nt: TGTGCCAGTAGTAACATCCACTTCCGGGACAGGGGGACGGCCTACAATGAGCAGTTCTTC

j_gene: TRBJ2-2
v_gene: TRBV6-2/TRBV6-3
abundance: -
d_gene: TRBD1
CDR3aa: CANEGDRTRTGELFF
CDR3nt: TGTGCCAACGAGGGGGACAGGACGAGGACCGGGGAGCTGTTTTTT

j_gene: TRBJ2-1
v_gene: TRBV5-1
abundance: -
d_gene: -
CDR3aa: CASKVAASTYNEQFF
CDR3nt: TGCGCCAGCAAAGTAGCGGCCAGCACCTACAATGAGCAGTTCTTC

j_gene: TRBJ2-5
v_gene: TRBV7-2
abundance: few
d_gene: TRBD1
CDR3aa: CASSLAPGTGGETQYF
CDR3nt: TGTGCCAGCAGCTTAGCGCCTGGGACAGGGGGAGAGACCCAGTACTTC

j_gene: TRBJ2-7
v_gene: TRBV5-5
abundance: -
d_gene: TRBD1
CDR3aa: CASSPTGIRSGEQYF
CDR3nt: TGTGCCAGCAGCCCGACAGGGATTAGGTCCGGCGAGCAGTACTTC

j_gene: TRBJ1-2
v_gene: TRBV5-1
abundance: few
d_gene: -
CDR3aa: CASSLATGKSYGYTF
CDR3nt: TGCGCCAGCAGCTTGGCCACAGGGAAAAGCTATGGCTACACCTTC

j_gene: TRBJ2-7
v_gene: TRBV7-2
abundance: -
d_gene: -
CDR3aa: CASSLMAGKAYEQYF
CDR3nt: TGTGCCAGCAGCTTAATGGCAGGGAAGGCCTACGAGCAGTACTTC

j_gene: TRBJ1-4
v_gene: TRBV15
abundance: -
d_gene: -
CDR3aa: CATRKRAYGEKLFF
CDR3nt: TGTGCCACCCGGAAGAGGGCGTACGGTGAAAAACTGTTTTTT

j_gene: TRBJ2-1
v_gene: TRBV7-2
abundance: -
d_gene: -
CDR3aa: CASSLVAATYNEQFF
CDR3nt: TGTGCCAGCAGCTTAGTGGCGGCAACCTACAATGAGCAGTTCTTC

j_gene: TRBJ2-3
v_gene: TRBV2
abundance: many
d_gene: -
CDR3aa: CASSERGTSTDTQYF
CDR3nt: TGTGCCAGCAGTGAACGGGGAACTAGCACAGATACGCAGTATTTT

j_gene: TRBJ1-1
v_gene: TRBV28
abundance: -
d_gene: TRBD1
CDR3aa: CASSSPDRTFF
CDR3nt: TGTGCCAGCAGTTCTCCGGACAGGACTTTCTTT

j_gene: TRBJ1-5
v_gene: TRBV20-1
abundance: once
d_gene: TRBD1
CDR3aa: CSALTGADQPKHF
CDR3nt: TGCAGTGCCCTGACAGGGGCCGATCAGCCCAAGCATTTT

j_gene: TRBJ1-5
v_gene: TRBV6-1
abundance: few
d_gene: -
CDR3aa: CASSTTGSANQPQHF
CDR3nt: TGTGCCAGCAGTACCACAGGGTCGGCCAATCAGCCCCAGCATTTT

j_gene: TRBJ2-1
v_gene: TRBV5-1
abundance: -
d_gene: TRBD2
CDR3aa: CASSLTSGVYEQFF
CDR3nt: TGCGCCAGCAGCTTAACTAGCGGGGTCTACGAGCAGTTCTTC

j_gene: TRBJ2-1
v_gene: TRBV12-3/TRBV12-4
abundance: -
d_gene: TRBD1
CDR3aa: CASSLSGQGMDNEQFF
CDR3nt: TGTGCCAGCAGTTTATCGGGACAGGGGATGGATAATGAGCAGTTCTTC